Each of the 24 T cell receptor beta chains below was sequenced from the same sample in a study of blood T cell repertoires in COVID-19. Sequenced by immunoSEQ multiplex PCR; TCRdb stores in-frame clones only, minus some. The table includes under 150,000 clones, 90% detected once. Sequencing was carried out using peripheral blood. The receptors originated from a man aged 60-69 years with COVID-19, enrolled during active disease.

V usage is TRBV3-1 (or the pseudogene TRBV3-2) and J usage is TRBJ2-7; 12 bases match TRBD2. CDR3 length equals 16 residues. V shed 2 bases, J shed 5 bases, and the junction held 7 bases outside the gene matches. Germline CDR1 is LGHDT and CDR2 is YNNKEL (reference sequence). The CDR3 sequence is CASSQNSRLAGDEQYF. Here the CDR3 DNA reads TGTGCCAGCAGCCAAAATAGTCGACTAGCGGGAGACGAGCAGTACTTC.

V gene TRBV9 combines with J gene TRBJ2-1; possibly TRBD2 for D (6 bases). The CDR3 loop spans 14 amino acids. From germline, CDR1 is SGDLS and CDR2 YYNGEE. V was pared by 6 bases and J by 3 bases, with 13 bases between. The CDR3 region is CASTPQTSYNEQFF. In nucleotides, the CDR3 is TGTGCCAGCACCCCCCAGACTAGCTACAATGAGCAGTTCTTC.

CDR3 bases: TGTGCCAGCAGCCCCCAGGGGGCGGCTAATGAAAAACTGTTTTTT. It yields the protein CASSPQGAANEKLFF. The chain employs TRBV5-6 and TRBJ1-4, with TRBD1 matching 8 bases. CDR1 is SGHDT and CDR2 is YYEEEE in the germline V gene. V trimming: 4 bases; J trimming: 3 bases; junction bases outside the gene matches: 5. The CDR3 loop spans 15 amino acids.

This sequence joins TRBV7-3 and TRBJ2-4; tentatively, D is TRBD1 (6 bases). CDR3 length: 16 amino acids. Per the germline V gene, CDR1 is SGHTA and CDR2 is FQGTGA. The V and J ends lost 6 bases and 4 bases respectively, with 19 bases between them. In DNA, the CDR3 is TGTGCCAGCAGTCTACAGGTTGGACAGCTAAAAAACATTCAGTACTTC. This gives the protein CASSLQVGQLKNIQYF. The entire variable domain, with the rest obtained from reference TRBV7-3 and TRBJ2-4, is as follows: GAGVSQTPSNKVTEKGKYVELRCDPISGHTALYWYRQSLGQGPEFLIYFQGTGAADDSGLPNDRFFAVRPEGSVSTLKIQRTERGDSAVYLCASSLQVGQLKNIQYFGAGTRLSVL.

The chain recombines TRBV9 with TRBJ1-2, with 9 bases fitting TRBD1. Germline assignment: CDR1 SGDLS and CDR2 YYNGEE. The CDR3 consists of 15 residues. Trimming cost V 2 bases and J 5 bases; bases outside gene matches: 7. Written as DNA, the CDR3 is TGTGCCAGCAGCGTGGGGACAGGGTCAGGTTATGGCTACACCTTC. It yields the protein CASSVGTGSGYGYTF. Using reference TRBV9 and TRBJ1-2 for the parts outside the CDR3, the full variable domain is DSGVTQTPKHLITATGQRVTLRCSPRSGDLSVYWYQQSLDQGLQFLIQYYNGEERAKGNILERFSAQQFPDLHSELNLSSLELGDSALYFCASSVGTGSGYGYTFGSGTRLTVV.

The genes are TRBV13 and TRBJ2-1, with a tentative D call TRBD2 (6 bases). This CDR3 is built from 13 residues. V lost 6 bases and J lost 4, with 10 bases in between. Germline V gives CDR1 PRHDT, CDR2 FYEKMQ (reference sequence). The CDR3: CASRNGGYNEQFF. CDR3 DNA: TGTGCCAGCAGGAACGGGGGTTACAATGAGCAGTTCTTC.

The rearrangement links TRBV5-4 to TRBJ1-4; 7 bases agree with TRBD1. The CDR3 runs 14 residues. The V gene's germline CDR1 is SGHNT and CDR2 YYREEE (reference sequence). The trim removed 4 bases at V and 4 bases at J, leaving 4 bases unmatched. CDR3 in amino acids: CASSRWDSNEKLFF. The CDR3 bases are TGTGCCAGCAGCCGATGGGACAGTAATGAAAAACTGTTTTTT.

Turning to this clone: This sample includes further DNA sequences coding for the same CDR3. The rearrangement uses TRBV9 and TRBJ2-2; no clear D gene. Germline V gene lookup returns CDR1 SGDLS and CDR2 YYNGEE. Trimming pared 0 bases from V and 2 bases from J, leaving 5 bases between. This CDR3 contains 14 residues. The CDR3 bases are TGTGCCAGCAGCGTAGGGCCTAACACCGGGGAGCTGTTTTTT. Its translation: CASSVGPNTGELFF.

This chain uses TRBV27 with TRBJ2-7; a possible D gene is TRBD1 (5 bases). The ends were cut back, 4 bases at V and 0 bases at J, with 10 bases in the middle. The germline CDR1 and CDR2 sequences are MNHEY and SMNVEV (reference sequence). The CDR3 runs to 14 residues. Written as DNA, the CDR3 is TGTGCCAGCAGTTCTCAGGGATACTCCTACGAGCAGTACTTC. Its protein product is CASSSQGYSYEQYF.

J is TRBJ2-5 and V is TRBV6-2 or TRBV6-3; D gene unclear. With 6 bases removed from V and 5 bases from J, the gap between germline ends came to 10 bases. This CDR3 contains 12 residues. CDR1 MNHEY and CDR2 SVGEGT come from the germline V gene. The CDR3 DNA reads TGTGCCAGCAGCCAGAGTACGGAGACCCAGTACTTC. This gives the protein CASSQSTETQYF.

CDR3 protein: CASSSGSPSYNEQFF. The CDR3 DNA is TGTGCCAGCAGCTCCGGGAGCCCCTCCTACAATGAGCAGTTCTTC. The chain carries TRBV6-2 or TRBV6-3 and TRBJ2-1; D may be TRBD2 (6 bases). Trimming took 6 bases from V and 0 from J, leaving 12 bases between them. Germline V lookup: CDR1 MNHEY, CDR2 SVGEGT. The CDR3 extends over 15 amino acids.

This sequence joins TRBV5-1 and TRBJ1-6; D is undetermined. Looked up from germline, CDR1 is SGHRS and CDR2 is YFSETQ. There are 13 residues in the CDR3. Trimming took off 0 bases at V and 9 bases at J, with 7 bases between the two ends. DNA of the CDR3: TGCGCCAGCAGCTTGGGCAGTTCTTCACCCCTCCACTTT. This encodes CASSLGSSSPLHF.

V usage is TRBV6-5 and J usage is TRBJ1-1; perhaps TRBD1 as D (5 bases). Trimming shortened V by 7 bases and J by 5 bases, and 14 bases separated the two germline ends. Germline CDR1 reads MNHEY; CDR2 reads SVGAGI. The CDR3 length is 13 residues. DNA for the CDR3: TGTGCCAGCAACTTGGGGGGGTCAACTGAAGCTTTCTTT. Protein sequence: CASNLGGSTEAFF.

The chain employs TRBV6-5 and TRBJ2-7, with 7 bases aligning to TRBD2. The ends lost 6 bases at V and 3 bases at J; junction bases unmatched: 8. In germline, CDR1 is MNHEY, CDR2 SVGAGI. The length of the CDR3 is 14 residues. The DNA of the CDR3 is TGTGCCAGCAGATTAAGGCGGGAGATCTACGAGCAGTACTTC. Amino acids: CASRLRREIYEQYF.

The CDR3 DNA is TGTGCCAGCAGTTACATTGGACTGAACAATCAGCCCCAGCATTTT. It yields the protein CASSYIGLNNQPQHF. The chain employs TRBV6-2 or TRBV6-3 and TRBJ1-5; D is uncertain. The CDR3 spans 15 residues. Germline V gene lookup returns CDR1 MNHEY and CDR2 SVGEGT. The ends were cut back, 2 bases at V and 3 bases at J, with 11 bases in the middle.

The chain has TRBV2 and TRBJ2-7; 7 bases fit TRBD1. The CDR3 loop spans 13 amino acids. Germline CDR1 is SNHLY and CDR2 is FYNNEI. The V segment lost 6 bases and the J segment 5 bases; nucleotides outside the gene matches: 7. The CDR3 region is CASRAGGDHEQYF. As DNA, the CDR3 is TGTGCCAGCAGGGCAGGGGGAGACCACGAGCAGTACTTC.

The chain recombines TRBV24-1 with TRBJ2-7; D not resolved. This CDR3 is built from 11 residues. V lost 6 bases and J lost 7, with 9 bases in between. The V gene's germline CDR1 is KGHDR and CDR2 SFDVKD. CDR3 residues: CATSTSEEQYF. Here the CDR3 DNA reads TGTGCCACCAGTACGAGTGAAGAGCAGTACTTC.

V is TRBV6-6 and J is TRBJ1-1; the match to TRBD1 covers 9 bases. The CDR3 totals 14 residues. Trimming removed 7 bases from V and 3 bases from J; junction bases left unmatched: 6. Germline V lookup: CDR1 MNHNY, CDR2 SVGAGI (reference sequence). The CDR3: CASTQTGGYTEAFF. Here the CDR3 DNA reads TGTGCCAGCACCCAGACAGGGGGATACACTGAAGCTTTCTTT.

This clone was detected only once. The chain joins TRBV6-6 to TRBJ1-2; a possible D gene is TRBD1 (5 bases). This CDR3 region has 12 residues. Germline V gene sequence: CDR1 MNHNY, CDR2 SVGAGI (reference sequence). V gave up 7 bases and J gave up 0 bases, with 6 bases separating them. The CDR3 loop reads CASTTANYGYTF. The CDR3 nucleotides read TGTGCCAGCACGACAGCTAACTATGGCTACACCTTC.

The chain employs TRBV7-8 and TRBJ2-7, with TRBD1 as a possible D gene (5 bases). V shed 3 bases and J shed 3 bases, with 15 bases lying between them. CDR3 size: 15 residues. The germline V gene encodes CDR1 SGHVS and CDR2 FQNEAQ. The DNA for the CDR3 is TGTGCCAGCAGCTTCCGGGTAAGGGGCCTCTACGAGCAGTACTTC. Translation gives CASSFRVRGLYEQYF.

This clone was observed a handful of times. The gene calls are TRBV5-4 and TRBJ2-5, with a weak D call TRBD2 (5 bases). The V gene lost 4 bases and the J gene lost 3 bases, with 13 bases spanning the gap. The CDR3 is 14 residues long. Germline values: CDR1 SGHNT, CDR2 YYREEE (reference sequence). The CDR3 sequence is CASSPPGKEETQYF. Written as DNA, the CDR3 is TGTGCCAGCAGCCCCCCGGGAAAGGAAGAGACCCAGTACTTC.

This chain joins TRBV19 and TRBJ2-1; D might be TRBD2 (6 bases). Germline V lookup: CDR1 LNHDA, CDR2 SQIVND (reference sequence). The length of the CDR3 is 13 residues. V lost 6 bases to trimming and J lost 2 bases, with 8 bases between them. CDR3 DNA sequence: TGTGCCAGTAGCGGGAGAGCCTACAATGAGCAGTTCTTC. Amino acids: CASSGRAYNEQFF.

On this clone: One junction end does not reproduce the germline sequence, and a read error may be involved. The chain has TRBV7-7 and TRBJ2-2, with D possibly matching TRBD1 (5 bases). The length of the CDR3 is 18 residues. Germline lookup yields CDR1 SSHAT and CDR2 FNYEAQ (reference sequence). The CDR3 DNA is TGTGCTAGCAGCTTAAACCCAACAGGCCCCGGTGGCACCGGGGAGCTGTTTTTT. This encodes CASSLNPTGPGGTGELFF.

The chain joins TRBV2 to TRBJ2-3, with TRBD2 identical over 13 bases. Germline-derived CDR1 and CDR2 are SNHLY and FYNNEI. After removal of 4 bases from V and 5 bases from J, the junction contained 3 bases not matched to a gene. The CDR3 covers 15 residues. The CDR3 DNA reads TGTGCCAGCAGTGGACTAGCGGGAGGCCTAGATACGCAGTATTTT. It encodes CASSGLAGGLDTQYF.